The 15 T cell receptor beta chains reported below all come from one sample, sequenced in a study of a mutant IDH1 vaccine in newly diagnosed glioma (dated by TCRdb to 2020 to 2022). The library relied on the immunoSEQ multiplex PCR assay. TCRdb stores this immuneACCESS table with in-frame sequences only. Part of the clones is absent; in the studies checked, under half of the shortfall reflects unresolved V genes, and no reason is known for the rest. Present in this sample are about 56,000 clones, approximately 87% of which were seen just once. The top ten clones comprise about 1.4% of the sample. Their recognized antigens are unknown. Reading the label with the study, this specimen's time point is: week 23, last vaccination. A 20-mer mutant IDH1 peptide at 300 micrograms in Montanide made up each vaccine dose, which was injected subcutaneously together with topical imiquimod. The material sequenced was PBMCs, taken from a glioma patient whose treatment included an IDH1 peptide vaccine. These receptors all come from a middle-aged man with glioma.

V and J are TRBV2 and TRBJ1-4, with TRBD1 as a possible D gene (6 bases). This CDR3 has 13 amino acids. Trimming removed 8 bases at V and 5 bases at J, with 12 bases between. CDR1 and CDR2 from the germline V gene are SNHLY and FYNNEI. The CDR3 bases are TGTGCCAGCCAGGGGCCTTCCAATGAAAAACTGTTTTTT. It specifies CASQGPSNEKLFF.

The chain uses TRBV13 and TRBJ2-1; 7 nucleotides align to TRBD1. Germline values: CDR1 PRHDT, CDR2 FYEKMQ (reference sequence). The CDR3 has 18 amino acids. V gave up 5 bases and J gave up 8 bases; unmatched junction bases: 21. This CDR3 is CASSQTFMTGMSRDEQFF. The CDR3 bases are TGTGCCAGCAGCCAGACGTTCATGACAGGGATGAGCAGGGATGAGCAGTTCTTC.

This clone was observed a few times. The junction shows a germline mismatch at one end, possibly a read error. V gene TRBV9 combines with J gene TRBJ1-1; D might be TRBD1 (6 bases). Per the germline V gene, CDR1 is SGDLS and CDR2 is YYNGEE. The CDR3 is made up of 11 amino acids. The CDR3 coding sequence is TGTGCCAGCAGCGTAGAGGGGGGCGGGAACTTT. Encoded protein: CASSVEGGGNF.

This clone was observed once. This chain connects TRBV5-4 to TRBJ2-7; 7 positions match TRBD1. CDR3 size: 16 residues. J gave up 0 bases and V 0 bases, and 6 bases lay outside the gene matches. CDR1 is SGHNT, CDR2 YYREEE, per germline (reference sequence). CDR3: CASSLGGTVLSYEQYF. CDR3 nucleotides: TGTGCCAGCAGCTTGGGGGGGACAGTCCTCTCCTACGAGCAGTACTTC.

The chain carries TRBV2 and TRBJ1-2; TRBD1 aligns across 12 bases. The germline V gene encodes CDR1 SNHLY and CDR2 FYNNEI. V trimming: 7 bases; J trimming: 4 bases; junction bases outside the gene matches: 10. CDR3 length: 16 amino acids. CDR3 nucleotide sequence: TGTGCCAGCACAGGGGACAGGGGGCGCGGCAGCTATGGCTACACCTTC. Protein product: CASTGDRGRGSYGYTF.

This chain links TRBV7-3 with TRBJ2-5; TRBD2 is a possible D gene (6 bases). V shed 5 bases and J shed 5 bases, with 15 bases lying between them. Germline CDR1 reads SGHTA; CDR2 reads FQGTGA. The CDR3 covers 14 residues. CDR3 nucleotide sequence: TGTGCCAGCAGCCAATCGGGAGTGAGGGAGACCCAGTACTTC. This encodes CASSQSGVRETQYF.

This clone has more than one count but fewer than ten. The gene calls are TRBV7-2 and TRBJ1-5; TRBD1 matches 10 bases. The ends lost 5 bases at V and 4 bases at J; junction bases unmatched: 2. The CDR3 spans 14 residues. Germline lookup yields CDR1 SGHTA and CDR2 FQGNSA. This CDR3 reads CASSQGQGNQPQHF. The CDR3 DNA sequence: TGTGCCAGCAGCCAGGGACAGGGGAATCAGCCCCAGCATTTT.

The V gene is TRBV7-2, the J gene TRBJ2-3; D gene uncertain. This CDR3 has 13 residues. Germline CDR1 and CDR2: SGHTA and FQGNSA. The V gene lost 3 bases and the J gene lost 5 bases, with 9 bases spanning the gap. CDR3 protein: CASSFWWGDTQYF. CDR3 DNA: TGTGCCAGCAGCTTCTGGTGGGGAGATACGCAGTATTTT. The full variable domain, completed using reference TRBV7-2 and TRBJ2-3, is GAGVSQSPSNKVTEKGKDVELRCDPISGHTALYWYRQSLGQGLEFLIYFQGNSAPDKSGLPSDRFSAERTGGSVSTLTIQRTQQEDSAVYLCASSFWWGDTQYFGPGTRLTVL.

The rearrangement uses TRBV4-1 and TRBJ2-7, with D possibly being TRBD2 (6 bases). The germline CDR1 and CDR2 sequences are MGHRA and YSYEKL. This CDR3 is built from 13 residues. V dropped 5 bases and J dropped 7 bases, with 15 bases sitting between them. In DNA, the CDR3 is TGCGCCAGCAGCTCCCGACGGGAGTTAGAGCAGTACTTC. It codes for CASSSRRELEQYF.

The chain couples TRBV25-1 to TRBJ2-6; D is possibly TRBD1 (5 bases). The CDR3 extends over 15 amino acids. The V gene's germline CDR1 is MGHDK and CDR2 SYGVNS. The ends were cut back, 2 bases at V and 4 bases at J, with 9 bases in the middle. The CDR3 DNA reads as TGTGCCAGCAGTGAACAGGGATCCGGGGCCAACGTCCTGACTTTC. This sequence encodes CASSEQGSGANVLTF.

This chain connects TRBV9 to TRBJ2-7, with 10 bases matching TRBD1. V was clipped by 0 bases and J by 4 bases; unmatched bases: 10. CDR1 SGDLS and CDR2 YYNGEE come from the germline V gene. The CDR3 is 17 amino acids. CDR3 sequence: CASSVGGQGRLDYEQYF. The DNA of the CDR3 is TGTGCCAGCAGCGTAGGGGGACAGGGGAGGTTGGATTACGAGCAGTACTTC.

The V call is TRBV25-1, the J call TRBJ1-4; D is uncertain. The ends were cut back, 4 bases at V and 11 bases at J, with 11 bases in the middle. The germline CDR1 and CDR2 sequences are MGHDK and SYGVNS. This CDR3 has 12 amino acids. The CDR3 region has the DNA TGTGCCAGCAGTGTCCAATTCGGGAAACTGTTTTTT. Its protein product is CASSVQFGKLFF. Variable domain in full (rest from reference TRBV25-1 and TRBJ1-4): EADIYQTPRYLVIGTGKKITLECSQTMGHDKMYWYQQDPGMELHLIHYSYGVNSTEKGDLSSESTVSRIRTEHFPLTLESARPSHTSQYLCASSVQFGKLFFGSGTQLSVL.

Only one count was recorded for this clone. V is TRBV13 and J is TRBJ2-7; the match to TRBD2 covers 13 bases. After removal of 4 bases from V and 5 bases from J, the junction contained 11 bases not matched to a gene. CDR1 and CDR2 from the germline V gene are PRHDT and FYEKMQ (reference sequence). The length of the CDR3 is 17 residues. The CDR3 here is CASSSRTSGRMSHEQYF. The CDR3 nucleotides read TGTGCCAGCAGCTCCAGGACTAGCGGGAGAATGTCCCACGAGCAGTACTTC.

V usage is TRBV27 and J usage is TRBJ2-7; no clear D gene. V was cut by 6 bases and J by 0 bases, with 15 bases left in between. CDR1 is MNHEY and CDR2 is SMNVEV in the germline V gene (reference sequence). This CDR3 contains 15 residues. CDR3 protein: CASSTLERASYEQYF. The CDR3 bases are TGTGCCAGCAGCACTCTCGAGCGAGCCTCCTACGAGCAGTACTTC.

The chain combines TRBV13 with TRBJ1-2, with TRBD1 as a possible D gene (5 bases). V lost 6 bases and J 12 bases, leaving 17 bases between the germline ends. This CDR3 region has 12 residues. Germline CDR1 is PRHDT and CDR2 is FYEKMQ (reference sequence). The CDR3 DNA reads TGTGCCAGCAGGGACACTACGTCCCCGAACACCTTC. Translating it yields CASRDTTSPNTF.